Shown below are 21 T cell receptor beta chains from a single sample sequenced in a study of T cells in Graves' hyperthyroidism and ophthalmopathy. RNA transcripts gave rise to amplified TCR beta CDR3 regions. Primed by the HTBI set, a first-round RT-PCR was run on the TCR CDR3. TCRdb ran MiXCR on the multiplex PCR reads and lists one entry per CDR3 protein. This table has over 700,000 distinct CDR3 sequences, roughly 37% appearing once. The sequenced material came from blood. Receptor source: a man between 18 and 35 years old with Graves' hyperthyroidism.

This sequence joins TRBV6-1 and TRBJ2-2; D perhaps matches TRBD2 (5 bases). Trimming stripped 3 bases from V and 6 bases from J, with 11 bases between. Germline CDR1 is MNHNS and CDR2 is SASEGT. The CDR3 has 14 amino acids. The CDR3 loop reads CASSEAASPGELFF. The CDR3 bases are TGTGCCAGCAGTGAGGCGGCTAGCCCCGGGGAGCTGTTTTTT.

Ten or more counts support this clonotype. The CDR3 region has the DNA TGTGCCAGTAGTATTGGAGGGGGGGCGAACACTGAAGCTTTCTTT. Translated, it gives CASSIGGGANTEAFF. This chain joins TRBV19 and TRBJ1-1; D may be TRBD1 (6 bases). CDR1 is LNHDA and CDR2 is SQIVND in the germline V gene (reference sequence). The ends were cut back, 3 bases at V and 1 base at J, with 12 bases in the middle. The CDR3 is 15 residues long.

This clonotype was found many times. The CDR3 DNA follows: TGTGCCATCAGTGAGTCGACGGGACTAGCGGGGGAAAAAGGGCAGCAGTACTTC. This codes for CAISESTGLAGEKGQQYF. The V gene is TRBV10-3, the J gene TRBJ2-7; 14 bases are shared with TRBD2. J gave up 8 bases and V 0 bases, and 12 bases lay outside the gene matches. CDR3 size: 18 residues. CDR1 is ENHRY, CDR2 SYGVKD, per germline.

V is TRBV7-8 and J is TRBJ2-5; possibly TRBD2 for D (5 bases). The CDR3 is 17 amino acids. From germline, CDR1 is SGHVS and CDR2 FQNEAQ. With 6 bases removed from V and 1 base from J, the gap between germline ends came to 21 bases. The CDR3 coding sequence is TGTGCCAGCAGTTCAAACCCCACGGGCGGGCTCCAAGAGACCCAGTACTTC. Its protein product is CASSSNPTGGLQETQYF.

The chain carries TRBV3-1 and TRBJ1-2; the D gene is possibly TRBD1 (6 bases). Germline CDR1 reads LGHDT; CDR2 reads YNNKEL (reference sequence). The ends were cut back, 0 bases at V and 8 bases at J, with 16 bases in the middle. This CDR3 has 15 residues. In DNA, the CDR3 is TGTGCCAGCAGCCAAGATAAAGGACAGTTTAAAGGCTACACCTTC. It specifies CASSQDKGQFKGYTF.

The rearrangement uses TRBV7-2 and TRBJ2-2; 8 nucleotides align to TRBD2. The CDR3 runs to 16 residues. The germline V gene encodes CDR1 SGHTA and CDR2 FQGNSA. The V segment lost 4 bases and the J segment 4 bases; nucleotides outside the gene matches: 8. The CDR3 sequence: CASSSIGTRITGELFF. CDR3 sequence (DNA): TGTGCCAGCAGCTCCATCGGGACTAGGATCACCGGGGAGCTGTTTTTT.

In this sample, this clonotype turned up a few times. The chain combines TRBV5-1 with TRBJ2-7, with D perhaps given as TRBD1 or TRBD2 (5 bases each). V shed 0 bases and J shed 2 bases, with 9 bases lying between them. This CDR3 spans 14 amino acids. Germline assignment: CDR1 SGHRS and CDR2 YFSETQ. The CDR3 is CASSLGDGTYEQYF. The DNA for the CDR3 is TGCGCCAGCAGCTTGGGGGACGGTACCTACGAGCAGTACTTC.

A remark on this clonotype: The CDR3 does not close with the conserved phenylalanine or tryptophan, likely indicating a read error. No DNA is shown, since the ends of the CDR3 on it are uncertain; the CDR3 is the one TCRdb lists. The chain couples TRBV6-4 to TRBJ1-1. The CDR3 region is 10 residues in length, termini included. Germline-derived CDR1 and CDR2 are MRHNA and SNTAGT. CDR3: CASSDGEDGV.

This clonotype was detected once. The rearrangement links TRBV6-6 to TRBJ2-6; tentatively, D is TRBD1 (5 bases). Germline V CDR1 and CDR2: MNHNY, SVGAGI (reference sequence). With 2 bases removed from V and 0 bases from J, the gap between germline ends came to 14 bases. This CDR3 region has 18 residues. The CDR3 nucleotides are TGTGCCAGCAGTTACGTCAGGGTAATAGGCTCTGGGGCCAACGTCCTGACTTTC. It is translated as CASSYVRVIGSGANVLTF.

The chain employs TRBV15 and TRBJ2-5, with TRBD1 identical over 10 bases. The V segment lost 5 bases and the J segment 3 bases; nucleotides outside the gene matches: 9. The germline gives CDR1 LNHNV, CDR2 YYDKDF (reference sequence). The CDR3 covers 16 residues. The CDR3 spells CATSRRTGTGEETQYF. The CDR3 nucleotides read TGTGCCACCAGCCGGAGAACCGGGACAGGGGAAGAGACCCAGTACTTC.

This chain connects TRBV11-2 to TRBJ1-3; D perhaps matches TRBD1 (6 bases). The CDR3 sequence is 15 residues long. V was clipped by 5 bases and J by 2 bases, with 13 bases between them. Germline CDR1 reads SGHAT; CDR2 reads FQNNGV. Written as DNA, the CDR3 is TGTGCCAGCAGCCCTCGGGCAGGGGCTGGAAACACCATATATTTT. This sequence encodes CASSPRAGAGNTIYF.

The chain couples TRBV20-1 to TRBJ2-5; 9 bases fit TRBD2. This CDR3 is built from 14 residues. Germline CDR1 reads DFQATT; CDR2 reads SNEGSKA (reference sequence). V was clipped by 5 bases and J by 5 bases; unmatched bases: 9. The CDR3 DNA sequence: TGCAGTGCTTTGGGAAGCGGGAGGATGGAGACCCAGTACTTC. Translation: CSALGSGRMETQYF.

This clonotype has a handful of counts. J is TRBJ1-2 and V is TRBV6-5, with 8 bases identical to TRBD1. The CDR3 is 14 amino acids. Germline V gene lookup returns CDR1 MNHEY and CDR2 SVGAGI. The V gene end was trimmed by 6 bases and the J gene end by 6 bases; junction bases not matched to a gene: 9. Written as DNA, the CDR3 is TGTGCCAGCAGATCGGACAGGGTGGAGCATGGCTACACCTTC. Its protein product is CASRSDRVEHGYTF.

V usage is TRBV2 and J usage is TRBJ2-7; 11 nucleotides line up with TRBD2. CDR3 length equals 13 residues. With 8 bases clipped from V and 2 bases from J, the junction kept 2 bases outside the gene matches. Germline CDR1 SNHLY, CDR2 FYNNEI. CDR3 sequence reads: CASVTSGTYEQYF. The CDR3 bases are TGTGCCAGCGTGACTAGCGGGACCTACGAGCAGTACTTC.

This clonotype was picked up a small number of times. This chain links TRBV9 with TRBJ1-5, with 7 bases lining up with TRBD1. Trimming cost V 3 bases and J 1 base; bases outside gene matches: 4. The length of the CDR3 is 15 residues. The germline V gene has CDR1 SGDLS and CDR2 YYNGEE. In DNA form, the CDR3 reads TGTGCCAGCAGCGCTGAGGGGGCGAGCAATCAGCCCCAGCATTTT. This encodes CASSAEGASNQPQHF.

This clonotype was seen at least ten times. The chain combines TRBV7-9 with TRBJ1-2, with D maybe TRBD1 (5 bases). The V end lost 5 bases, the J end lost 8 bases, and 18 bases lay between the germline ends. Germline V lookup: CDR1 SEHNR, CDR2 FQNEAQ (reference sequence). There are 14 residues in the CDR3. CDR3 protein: CASSPPASKGGYTF. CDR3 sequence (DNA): TGTGCCAGCAGCCCACCGGCCTCGAAGGGGGGCTACACCTTC.

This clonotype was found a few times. DNA for the CDR3: TGCGCCAGCAGCTTGGGGGCACTCGGAGACTACGAGCAGTACTTC. It yields the protein CASSLGALGDYEQYF. J is TRBJ2-7 and V is TRBV5-1; the D is unclear. Trimming stripped 0 bases from V and 3 bases from J, with 13 bases between. Per germline, CDR1 SGHRS and CDR2 YFSETQ. This CDR3 is 15 amino acids long.

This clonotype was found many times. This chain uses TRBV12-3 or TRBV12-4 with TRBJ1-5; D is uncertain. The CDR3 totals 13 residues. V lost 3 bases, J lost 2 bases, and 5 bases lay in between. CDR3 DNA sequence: TGTGCCAGCAGTTTTAAAGGCAATCAGCCCCAGCATTTT. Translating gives CASSFKGNQPQHF.

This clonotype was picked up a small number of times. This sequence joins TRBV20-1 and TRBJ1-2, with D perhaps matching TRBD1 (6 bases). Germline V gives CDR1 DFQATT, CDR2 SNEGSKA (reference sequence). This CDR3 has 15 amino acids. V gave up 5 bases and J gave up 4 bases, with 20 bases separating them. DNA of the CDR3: TGCAGTGCTCGGGACAAACGCCAGCCGCTCTATGGCTACACCTTC. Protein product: CSARDKRQPLYGYTF.

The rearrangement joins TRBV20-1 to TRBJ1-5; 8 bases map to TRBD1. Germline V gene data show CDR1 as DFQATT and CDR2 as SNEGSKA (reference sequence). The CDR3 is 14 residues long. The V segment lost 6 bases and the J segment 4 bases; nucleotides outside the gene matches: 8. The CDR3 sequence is CSAKQGVQNQPQHF. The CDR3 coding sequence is TGCAGTGCCAAACAGGGGGTCCAGAATCAGCCCCAGCATTTT.

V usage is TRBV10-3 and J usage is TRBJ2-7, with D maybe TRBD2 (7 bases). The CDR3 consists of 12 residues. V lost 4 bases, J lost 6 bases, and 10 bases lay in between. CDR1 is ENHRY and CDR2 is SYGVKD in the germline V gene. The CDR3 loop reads CAISGGGREQYF. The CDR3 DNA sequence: TGTGCCATCAGTGGGGGGGGGCGCGAGCAGTACTTC.